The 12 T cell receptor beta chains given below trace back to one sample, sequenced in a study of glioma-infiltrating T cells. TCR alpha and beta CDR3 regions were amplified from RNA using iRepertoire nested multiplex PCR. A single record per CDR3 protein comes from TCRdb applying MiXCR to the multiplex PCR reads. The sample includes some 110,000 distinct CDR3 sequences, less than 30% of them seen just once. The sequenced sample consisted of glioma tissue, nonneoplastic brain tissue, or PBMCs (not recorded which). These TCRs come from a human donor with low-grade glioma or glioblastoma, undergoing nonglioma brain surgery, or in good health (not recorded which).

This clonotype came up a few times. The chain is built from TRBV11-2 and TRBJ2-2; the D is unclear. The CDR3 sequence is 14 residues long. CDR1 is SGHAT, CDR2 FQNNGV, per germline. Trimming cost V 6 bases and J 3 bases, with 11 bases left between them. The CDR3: CASRIFSDTGELFF. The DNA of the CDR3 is TGTGCCAGCAGGATATTCTCAGACACCGGGGAGCTGTTTTTT.

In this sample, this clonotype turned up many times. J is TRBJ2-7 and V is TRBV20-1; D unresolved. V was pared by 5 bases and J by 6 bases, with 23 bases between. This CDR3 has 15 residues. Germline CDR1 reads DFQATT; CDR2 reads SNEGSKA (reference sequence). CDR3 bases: TGCAGTGCTCCTCTGGGGATGGCCTTTTGGGGCGAGCAGTACTTC. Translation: CSAPLGMAFWGEQYF.

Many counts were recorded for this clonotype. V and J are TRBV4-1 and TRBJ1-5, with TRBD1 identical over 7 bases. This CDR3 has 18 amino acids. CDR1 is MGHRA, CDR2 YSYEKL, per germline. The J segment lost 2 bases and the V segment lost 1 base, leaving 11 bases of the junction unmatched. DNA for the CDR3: TGCGCCAGCAGCCAAGCCTTAACCGGGACAGTCCGCAATCAGCCCCAGCATTTT. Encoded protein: CASSQALTGTVRNQPQHF.

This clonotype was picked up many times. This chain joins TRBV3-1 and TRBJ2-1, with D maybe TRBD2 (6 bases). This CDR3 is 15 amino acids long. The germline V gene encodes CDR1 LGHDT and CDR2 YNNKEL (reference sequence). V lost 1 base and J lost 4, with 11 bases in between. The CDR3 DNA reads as TGTGCCAGCAGCCAAGTCGCGGGAAGGTACAATGAGCAGTTCTTC. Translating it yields CASSQVAGRYNEQFF.

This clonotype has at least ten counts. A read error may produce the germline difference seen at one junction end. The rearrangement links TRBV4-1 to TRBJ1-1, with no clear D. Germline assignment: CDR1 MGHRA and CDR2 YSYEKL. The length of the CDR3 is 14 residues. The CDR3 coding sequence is TGCGCCAGCAGCCAAGAAATCTTGTCAAACCGTTTGGGGTTT. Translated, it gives CASSQEILSNRLGF.

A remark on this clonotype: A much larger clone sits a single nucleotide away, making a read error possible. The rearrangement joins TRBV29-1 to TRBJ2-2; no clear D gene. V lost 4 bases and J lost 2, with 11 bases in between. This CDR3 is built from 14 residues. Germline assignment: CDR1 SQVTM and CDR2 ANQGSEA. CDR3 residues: CSVVVHGNTGELFF. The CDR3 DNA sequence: TGCAGCGTTGTTGTCCATGGAAACACCGGGGAGCTGTTTTTT.

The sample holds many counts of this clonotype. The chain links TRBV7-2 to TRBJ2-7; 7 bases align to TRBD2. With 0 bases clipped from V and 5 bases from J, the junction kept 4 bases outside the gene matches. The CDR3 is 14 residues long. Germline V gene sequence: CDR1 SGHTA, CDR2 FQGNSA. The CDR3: CASSLAGGPNEQYF. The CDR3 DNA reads TGTGCCAGCAGCTTAGCGGGAGGGCCGAACGAGCAGTACTTC.

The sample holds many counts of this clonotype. CDR3 sequence (DNA): TGTGCCAGCAGTTACTCTATTGAGTACGGCACGGGTAGCGGGAGGACCCACGAGCAGTACTTC. Its translation is CASSYSIEYGTGSGRTHEQYF. V gene TRBV6-6 combines with J gene TRBJ2-7; 10 bases agree with TRBD2. The germline V gene has CDR1 MNHNY and CDR2 SVGAGI (reference sequence). The CDR3 length is 21 residues. Trimming removed 0 bases from V and 5 bases from J; junction bases left unmatched: 22.

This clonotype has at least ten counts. CDR3 residues: CASSTSGTLYQETQYF. In DNA form, the CDR3 reads TGTGCCAGCAGCACTTCCGGGACCTTGTACCAAGAGACCCAGTACTTC. This rearrangement joins TRBV7-8 to TRBJ2-5; TRBD1 or TRBD2 may be the D gene (5 bases each). This CDR3 contains 16 residues. Germline-derived CDR1 and CDR2 are SGHVS and FQNEAQ. V was cut by 5 bases and J by 0 bases, with 16 bases left in between.

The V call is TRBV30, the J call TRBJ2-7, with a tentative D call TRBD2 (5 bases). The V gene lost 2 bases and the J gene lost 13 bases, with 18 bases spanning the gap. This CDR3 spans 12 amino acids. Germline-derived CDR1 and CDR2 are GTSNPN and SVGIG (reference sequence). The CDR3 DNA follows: TGTGCCTGGAGTTCGACGGGGAATACGCATTACTTC. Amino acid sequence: CAWSSTGNTHYF.

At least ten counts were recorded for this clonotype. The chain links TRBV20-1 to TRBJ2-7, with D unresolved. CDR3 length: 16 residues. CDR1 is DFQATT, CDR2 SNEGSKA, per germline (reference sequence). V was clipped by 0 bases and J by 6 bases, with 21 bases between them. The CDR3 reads CSARDSVGQTLSEQYF. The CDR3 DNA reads TGCAGTGCTAGAGATTCGGTCGGGCAGACTCTCTCCGAGCAGTACTTC.

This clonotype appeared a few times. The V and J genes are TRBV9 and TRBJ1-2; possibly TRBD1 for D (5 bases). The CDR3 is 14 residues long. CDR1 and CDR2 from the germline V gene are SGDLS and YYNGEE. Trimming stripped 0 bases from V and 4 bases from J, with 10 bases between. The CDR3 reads CASSVGGSIYGYTF. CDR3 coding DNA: TGTGCCAGCAGCGTAGGGGGGAGCATCTATGGCTACACCTTC.